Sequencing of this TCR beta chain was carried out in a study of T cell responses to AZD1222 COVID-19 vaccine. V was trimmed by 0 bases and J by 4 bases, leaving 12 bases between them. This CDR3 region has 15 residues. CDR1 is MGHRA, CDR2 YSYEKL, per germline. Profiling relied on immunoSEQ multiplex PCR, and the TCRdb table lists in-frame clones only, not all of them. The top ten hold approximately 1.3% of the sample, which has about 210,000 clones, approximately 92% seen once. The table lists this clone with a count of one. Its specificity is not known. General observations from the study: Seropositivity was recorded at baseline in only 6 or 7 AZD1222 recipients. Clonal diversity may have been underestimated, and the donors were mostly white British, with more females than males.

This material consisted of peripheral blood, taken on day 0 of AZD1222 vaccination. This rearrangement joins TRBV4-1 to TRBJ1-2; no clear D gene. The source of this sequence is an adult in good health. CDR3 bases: TGCGCCAGCAGCCAAGATGGGAACCCCGTCTATGGCTACACCTTC. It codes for CASSQDGNPVYGYTF.